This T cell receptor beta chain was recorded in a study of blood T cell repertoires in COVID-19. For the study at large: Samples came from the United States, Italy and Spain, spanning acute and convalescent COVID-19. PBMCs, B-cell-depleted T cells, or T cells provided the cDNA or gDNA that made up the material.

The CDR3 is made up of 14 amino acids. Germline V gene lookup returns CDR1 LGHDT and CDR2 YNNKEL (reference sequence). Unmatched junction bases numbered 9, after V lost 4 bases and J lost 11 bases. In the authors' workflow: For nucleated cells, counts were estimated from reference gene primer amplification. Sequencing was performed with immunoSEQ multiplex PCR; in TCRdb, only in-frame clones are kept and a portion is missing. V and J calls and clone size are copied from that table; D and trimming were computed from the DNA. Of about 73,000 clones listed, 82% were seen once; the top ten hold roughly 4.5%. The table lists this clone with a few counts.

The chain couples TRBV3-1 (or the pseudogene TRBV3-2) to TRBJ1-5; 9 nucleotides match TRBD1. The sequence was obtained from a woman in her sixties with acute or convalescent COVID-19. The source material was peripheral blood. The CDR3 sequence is CASSLGQGFTSQHF. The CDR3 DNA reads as TGTGCCAGCAGCCTTGGACAGGGGTTCACTTCCCAGCATTTT.